The text below deals with one TCR beta chain. Its antigen target is currently unknown. No much larger clone exists at a distance of one base, and base qualities are not known. This sample is drawn from a study of CD8 T cells in Susac syndrome (dated by TCRdb to about 2019). With regard to the full study: The study used repertoire sequencing to test whether antigen drove CD8+ T cell activation and differentiation in Susac syndrome. On the study overall, not on this receptor specifically: The TCR sequencing and HLA analysis was acknowledged to have included a relatively small number of individuals.

Measured from the cysteine to the phenylalanine, the CDR3 is 13 residues long. CDR3 DNA only is kept here, 39 bases in frame from base 1. The germline V gene (reference sequence) gives CDR1 as DFQATT and CDR2 as SNEGSKA. Relative to germline, V is 4 bases shorter and J is 4 bases shorter, with 11 bases between their ends. RNA was extracted using the RNeasy kit, and roughly 0.45 to 1 ug of the RNA was reverse transcribed with random hexamers. The immunoSEQ multiplex PCR assay, which covers 54 Vbeta and 13 Jbeta segments, was used to amplify TCR beta CDR3 regions. PCR amplification bias was corrected by using a synthetic template baseline for primer optimization and computational correction. In the source study's methods: Reads were annotated to V, D and J genes according to IMGT and were analyzed with immunoSEQ Analyzer, with only productive sequences retained. Clonality was computed as one minus Shannon entropy normalized by log2 of the number of productive unique sequences. For each patient and control, public and private clones were evaluated among the 100 most prevalent clones. Clones were defined as Susac-specific when absent from the healthy and MS cohorts, from fewer than 1,200 published viral clones and from other ImmuneACCESS disease sequences. Through fastp at Q25 and MiXCR, TCRdb rebuilt clones from the public reads, retaining in-frame beta chains. Every entry covers one CDR3 protein and lists the most common genes and DNA from its rows. For this entry, the V and J calls and clone size follow TCRdb and not the study's own pipeline. This sample has 150,000 to 200,000 distinct CDR3 sequences in its table, and 80% to 95% of those were observed once. The top ten constitute more than 0.11% of the sample.

Peripheral blood CD8+ and CD4+ T cells from healthy donors, Susac syndrome patients and multiple sclerosis patients were profiled using high-throughput TCR beta sequencing. The healthy donors served as controls matched for age and sex. Bulk CD8+ and CD4+ T cells were purified magnetically by negative isolation, whereas CD8+ TEMRA cells were enriched by FACS. Blood was drawn into EDTA tubes, processed within 24 hours, and PBMCs were isolated by density gradient centrifugation. PBMCs destined for TCR sequencing were cryopreserved in liquid nitrogen and later thawed in a 37 °C water bath. The sorted or isolated CD4+, CD8+ and CD8+ TEMRA cells reached a purity of at least 90%.

The sequence came from a human donor in good health. The sample was CD4+ T cells from PBMCs. The sequence joins TRBV20-1 to TRBJ1-5; there is no confident call for the D gene. At the DNA level, the sequence is TGCAGTGCTATAACAGAGTTGAATCAGCCCCAGCATTTT. This yields the protein CSAITELNQPQHF.